This TCR beta chain was retrieved from a study of T cell repertoires in cytomegalovirus infection. For this clonotype: What it binds is unknown.

Each CDR3 protein gets one entry after TCRdb re-called the reads with MiXCR. The table lists roughly 990,000 distinct CDR3 sequences, less than 40% of them singletons. The CDR3 is 13 amino acids. CDR1 is MNHGY, CDR2 SAAAGT, per germline. The V and J ends lost 2 bases and 8 bases respectively, with 12 bases between them. Here the sequenced sample was cultured CD8+ T cells from PBMCs, taken from culture after CMV antigen stimulation. The receptor comes from a human donor in good health (CMV status not recorded). Some clones in this sample may be carry-over from other donors' samples. The gene calls are TRBV6-8 and TRBJ1-1; D is uncertain. The CDR3 DNA reads TGTGCCAGCAGTTACGGGGTGGGGATGGAAGCTTTCTTT. Its protein is CASSYGVGMEAFF.